Presented here are 15 T cell receptor beta chains from one specimen sequenced in a study of neurological immune-mediated disorders. TCRdb independently ran MiXCR on the 5' RACE reads; one entry per CDR3 protein. The sample lists about 35,000 distinct CDR3 sequences, more than 6.5% seen once, with roughly 4.5% in the top ten. The sample was PBMCs. All receptors derive from a woman between 35 and 50 years old in good health.

In this sample, this clonotype is medium-sized (0.01 to 0.1%). The CDR3 here is CSARGQGDTEAFF. The CDR3 nucleotides are TGCAGTGCTAGAGGACAGGGGGACACTGAAGCTTTCTTT. The V call is TRBV20-1, the J call TRBJ1-1; 9 nucleotides line up with TRBD1. The J segment lost 3 bases and the V segment lost 1 base, leaving 0 bases of the junction unmatched. Germline V gives CDR1 DFQATT, CDR2 SNEGSKA (reference sequence). The CDR3 spans 13 residues.

The chain has TRBV15 and TRBJ2-5; no clear D gene. Germline V CDR1 and CDR2: LNHNV, YYDKDF (reference sequence). The CDR3 has 13 residues. V lost 0 bases, J lost 5 bases, and 7 bases lay in between. This chain's CDR3 is CATSRDQRETQYF. The CDR3 coding sequence is TGTGCCACCAGCAGAGACCAGAGGGAGACCCAGTACTTC.

This clonotype was seen at least ten times. CDR3 residues: CASSFYVDEQFF. In nucleotides, the CDR3 is TGTGCCAGCAGCTTCTACGTGGATGAGCAGTTCTTC. The chain uses TRBV7-2 and TRBJ2-1; D is ambiguous. Trimming left V 3 bases short and J 8 bases short, with 8 bases between. Germline V CDR1 and CDR2: SGHTA, FQGNSA. The CDR3 is 12 residues long.

This clonotype was picked up many times. The V gene is TRBV30, the J gene TRBJ2-5; 9 nucleotides match TRBD2. This CDR3 is built from 14 residues. With 3 bases clipped from V and 4 bases from J, the junction kept 6 bases outside the gene matches. Germline CDR1 and CDR2: GTSNPN and SVGIG (reference sequence). CDR3 nucleotides: TGTGCCTGGAGGATTAGCGGGAGTTTAGAGACCCAGTACTTC. Amino acid sequence: CAWRISGSLETQYF.

This clonotype was recorded many times. The CDR3 nucleotides read TGCAGTGCTAGAATGGGGCTAGCGGGGTTTCATGAGCAGTTCTTC. This gives the protein CSARMGLAGFHEQFF. The chain joins TRBV20-1 to TRBJ2-1; TRBD2 matches 9 bases. The V gene end was trimmed by 2 bases and the J gene end by 8 bases; junction bases not matched to a gene: 10. The germline V gene has CDR1 DFQATT and CDR2 SNEGSKA (reference sequence). The CDR3 consists of 15 residues.

A word on this clonotype: This likely comes from a read error, as the CDR3 has no conserved phenylalanine or tryptophan at its end. The rearrangement links TRBV4-2 to TRBJ2-1; D is perhaps TRBD1 or TRBD2 (5 bases each). Germline V gives CDR1 LGHNA, CDR2 YNFKEQ. V was pared by 1 base and J by 12 bases, with 19 bases between. This CDR3 comprises 15 residues. The CDR3 loop is CASSQVAERGEGQFY. DNA of the CDR3: TGTGCCAGCAGCCAAGTTGCGGAAAGGGGAGAGGGGCAGTTCTAC.

This clonotype showed up many times. The chain combines TRBV4-1 with TRBJ2-2; D is unresolved. This CDR3 is built from 14 residues. V was pared by 3 bases and J by 5 bases, with 10 bases between. CDR1 MGHRA and CDR2 YSYEKL come from the germline V gene. The CDR3 DNA reads TGCGCCAGCAGCCAGCCGGTTGGGACCGGGGAGCTGTTTTTT. Protein product: CASSQPVGTGELFF.

This clonotype was seen at least ten times. The V gene is TRBV5-6, the J gene TRBJ2-7, with TRBD1 matching 9 bases. The CDR3 is made up of 14 amino acids. Germline V lookup: CDR1 SGHDT, CDR2 YYEEEE. Germline trimming cut 4 bases from V and 3 bases from J; bases unmatched to any gene: 5. For the CDR3, the DNA is TGTGCCAGCAGCCTCCCGGGACAGGGCTACGAGCAGTACTTC. Translated: CASSLPGQGYEQYF.

There are many counts of this clonotype. J is TRBJ1-5 and V is TRBV19, with 8 positions matching TRBD1. Trimming removed 5 bases from V and 3 bases from J; junction bases left unmatched: 6. Germline assignment: CDR1 LNHDA and CDR2 SQIVND (reference sequence). The CDR3 extends over 15 amino acids. CDR3 bases: TGTGCCAGTAGTTTGGGACAGGTGGCCAATCAGCCCCAGCATTTT. Its protein is CASSLGQVANQPQHF.

On this clonotype: A much larger clone sits a single nucleotide away, making a read error possible. The rearrangement uses TRBV4-3 and TRBJ2-2; maybe TRBD2 (6 bases). The CDR3 contains 15 residues. Looked up from germline, CDR1 is LGHNA and CDR2 is YSLEER. The DNA for the CDR3 is TGCGCCAGCAGCCAGACTAGAATCCTGTCGGGGGATCTGTTTTTT. Its protein is CASSQTRILSGDLFF.

This clonotype was recorded at least ten times. The chain combines TRBV12-3 or TRBV12-4 with TRBJ1-6, with TRBD1 as a possible D gene (6 bases). Trimming pared 2 bases from V and 3 bases from J, leaving 8 bases between. This CDR3 has 15 amino acids. The CDR3 is CASSLKGGYNSPLHF. CDR3 in DNA: TGTGCCAGCAGTTTAAAAGGGGGCTATAATTCACCCCTCCACTTT.

This clonotype was seen many times. The chain joins TRBV4-1 to TRBJ1-6; 9 bases are shared with TRBD1. The junction had 12 bases not matched to a gene; V was cut back by 1 base and J by 11 bases. There are 17 residues in the CDR3. In germline, CDR1 is MGHRA, CDR2 YSYEKL. The CDR3 DNA follows: TGCGCCAGCAGCCAAGTTCGGGACAGGGATAGGTGGACACCCCTCCACTTT. Protein sequence: CASSQVRDRDRWTPLHF.

The sample holds many counts of this clonotype. The CDR3 region is CASRISDRMNTEAFF. The CDR3 DNA reads as TGCGCCAGCAGGATCTCCGACAGGATGAACACTGAAGCTTTCTTT. The chain combines TRBV5-1 with TRBJ1-1, with D possibly TRBD1 on 6 matching bases. The CDR3 consists of 15 residues. V was shortened by 5 bases and J by 0 bases, with 14 bases between the two germline ends. The germline gives CDR1 SGHRS, CDR2 YFSETQ.

This clonotype has at least ten counts. The chain carries TRBV24-1 and TRBJ2-1; TRBD2 matches at 9 bases. The CDR3 length is 19 residues. The J segment lost 0 bases and the V segment lost 0 bases, leaving 8 bases of the junction unmatched. Germline V gene data show CDR1 as KGHDR and CDR2 as SFDVKD. The CDR3, as DNA: TGTGCCACCAGTGATTTGCATAGCGGGGGCCGTAGCTCCTACAATGAGCAGTTCTTC. Translation gives CATSDLHSGGRSSYNEQFF.

This clonotype was seen repeatedly, ten times or more. This rearrangement joins TRBV5-6 to TRBJ2-3; 8 bases align to TRBD2. The trim removed 1 base at V and 2 bases at J, leaving 6 bases unmatched. The CDR3 has 16 residues. Germline values: CDR1 SGHDT, CDR2 YYEEEE. CDR3 coding DNA: TGTGCCAGCAGCTTGTATCCGGGAGGGTCCACAGATACGCAGTATTTT. This codes for CASSLYPGGSTDTQYF. Supplemented by reference TRBV5-6 and TRBJ2-3, the full variable domain reads DAGVTQSPTHLIKTRGQQVTLRCSPKSGHDTVSWYQQALGQGPQFIFQYYEEEERQRGNFPDRFSGHQFPNYSSELNVNALLLGDSALYLCASSLYPGGSTDTQYFGPGTRLTVL.